The T cell receptor beta chain described here comes from a study of blood T cell repertoires in COVID-19. Germline assignment: CDR1 MNHEY and CDR2 SVGAGI. The CDR3 sequence is 14 residues long. J lost 8 bases, V lost 2 bases, and 6 bases had no gene match. In the original workflow: From reference gene primer amplification, estimates of nucleated cell counts were derived. Repertoires were generated with immunoSEQ multiplex PCR, while TCRdb's copy carries only in-frame clones and drops some. From that table come the V and J calls and clone size; the DNA was used to work out D and trimming. The sample contains 350,000 to 450,000 clones, around nine tenths of which appear only once.

This TCR was sampled from a young woman who had been exposed to COVID-19. This sequence joins TRBV6-5 and TRBJ2-1; 7 nucleotides align to TRBD2. Sample: PBMCs or T cells enriched from blood (not recorded which). This CDR3 reads CASSYTSGGDEQFF. The CDR3 DNA is TGTGCCAGCAGTTACACGTCTGGGGGGGATGAGCAGTTCTTC.